Listed here are 28 T cell receptor beta chains from one sample, sequenced in a study of T cells in Graves' hyperthyroidism and ophthalmopathy. Amplification of TCR beta CDR3 regions was performed using RNA transcripts as template. Carried out on the TCR CDR3, a first-round RT-PCR used the HTBI primer set. TCRdb called the multiplex PCR reads again in MiXCR, with one record for every CDR3 protein. Among around 300,000 distinct CDR3 sequences listed, approximately 20% were seen once. Sequences were obtained from blood. The receptor source for this set is a man aged 30 to 39 with Graves' ophthalmopathy.

This clonotype has just a few counts. The CDR3 nucleotides are TGTGCCACCAGTGATTTGCAGGGTACCTACAATGAGCAGTTCTTC. As protein: CATSDLQGTYNEQFF. The V gene is TRBV24-1, the J gene TRBJ2-1; D might be TRBD1 (5 bases). Between the trimmed V and J ends, which lost 0 bases and 2 bases, there was a span of 7 bases. There are 15 residues in the CDR3. The germline V gene encodes CDR1 KGHDR and CDR2 SFDVKD.

Of note for this clonotype: Germline is not matched at one junction end, which may reflect a read error. Written as DNA, the CDR3 is TGTGCCAGCAGCCGACCCGGACAGCCCTTTAGCAATCAGCCCCGGCATTTT. This encodes CASSRPGQPFSNQPRHF. This chain joins TRBV11-3 and TRBJ1-5, with D tentatively TRBD1 (6 bases). CDR3 size: 17 residues. The V gene's germline CDR1 is SGHNT and CDR2 YENEEA. The whole variable domain, remainder taken from reference TRBV11-3 and TRBJ1-5, is EAGVVQSPRYKIIEKKQPVAFWCNPISGHNTLYWYLQNLGQGPELLIRYENEEAVDDSQLPKDRFSAERLKGVDSTLKIQPAELGDSAVYLCASSRPGQPFSNQPRHFGDGTRLSIL.

This clonotype was recorded at least ten times. The gene calls are TRBV27 and TRBJ1-1; maybe TRBD1 (5 bases). The CDR3 loop spans 14 amino acids. V shed 2 bases and J shed 1 base, with 8 bases lying between them. The germline CDR1 and CDR2 sequences are MNHEY and SMNVEV (reference sequence). The CDR3 sequence is CASSLVGTNTEAFF. The DNA for the CDR3 is TGTGCCAGCAGTTTAGTCGGGACGAACACTGAAGCTTTCTTT.

The rearrangement links TRBV11-1 to TRBJ2-1; perhaps TRBD1 as D (5 bases). Germline V gene sequence: CDR1 SGHAT, CDR2 FQDESV (reference sequence). The CDR3 spans 15 residues. V was shortened by 6 bases and J by 3 bases, with 15 bases between the two germline ends. The CDR3 loop is CASSYQGNFYNEQFF. The CDR3, as DNA: TGTGCCAGCAGTTACCAGGGTAATTTCTACAATGAGCAGTTCTTC.

The chain uses TRBV20-1 and TRBJ1-2, with TRBD1 matching over 7 bases. With V trimmed by 3 bases and J by 8 bases, 6 bases remained unmatched. The CDR3 runs 12 residues. CDR1 is DFQATT and CDR2 is SNEGSKA in the germline V gene (reference sequence). Written as DNA, the CDR3 is TGCAGTGCTAGTGCCCAGGGGGTGGGCTACACCTTC. It is translated as CSASAQGVGYTF.

CDR3 bases: TGTGCCAGCAGATCCATGGACGAGCAGTACTTC. It codes for CASRSMDEQYF. J is TRBJ2-7 and V is TRBV6-1; D is undetermined. V was pared by 6 bases and J by 5 bases, with 8 bases between. There are 11 residues in the CDR3. Per germline, CDR1 MNHNS and CDR2 SASEGT.

Regarding this clonotype: One end of the junction varies from germline; a read error may be responsible. The rearrangement uses TRBV6-4 and TRBJ2-1; D is ambiguous. The CDR3 contains 14 residues. The germline V gene encodes CDR1 MRHNA and CDR2 SNTAGT. CDR3 nucleotide sequence: TGCGCCAGCAGTGAGTCGGGTGGTGTGGATGAGCAGTTCTTC. The encoded protein is CASSESGGVDEQFF.

This clonotype was seen ten or more times. The rearrangement links TRBV12-3 or TRBV12-4 to TRBJ1-1; D is perhaps TRBD1 (5 bases). The V end lost 7 bases, the J end lost 4 bases, and 16 bases lay between the germline ends. CDR3 length: 14 amino acids. The CDR3 DNA reads TGTGCCAGCACCTCTAGCGGGGGAATCACTGAAGCTTTCTTT. Translation: CASTSSGGITEAFF.

The rearrangement joins TRBV5-1 to TRBJ2-1; 8 bases map to TRBD2. CDR1 SGHRS and CDR2 YFSETQ come from the germline V gene. The CDR3 is 12 amino acids. J lost 10 bases, V lost 4 bases, and 4 bases had no gene match. The CDR3 sequence is CASSVREGEQFF. CDR3 DNA: TGCGCCAGCAGCGTCCGGGAGGGAGAGCAGTTCTTC.

This clonotype was counted at least ten times. The chain joins TRBV11-3 to TRBJ2-3; tentatively, D is TRBD1 or TRBD2 (5 bases each). From germline, CDR1 is SGHNT and CDR2 YENEEA. This CDR3 has 15 amino acids. Trimming took 1 base from V and 5 from J, leaving 13 bases between them. The CDR3 DNA sequence: TGTGCCAGCAGCTTAGGTGGGGACCCGGGAGATACGCAGTATTTT. Translation gives CASSLGGDPGDTQYF.

The sample holds many counts of this clonotype. This chain connects TRBV18 to TRBJ1-1, with D unclear. The CDR3 length is 13 residues. V was pared by 4 bases and J by 1 base, with 7 bases between. CDR1 is KGHSH, CDR2 LQKENI, per germline. The CDR3 nucleotides are TGTGCCAGCTCACTGTCCGCGAACACTGAAGCTTTCTTT. This sequence encodes CASSLSANTEAFF.

The J gene is TRBJ1-6, the V gene TRBV27; D gene uncertain. The germline CDR1 and CDR2 sequences are MNHEY and SMNVEV (reference sequence). The CDR3 loop spans 15 amino acids. Trimming removed 5 bases from V and 5 bases from J, with 13 bases in between. CDR3 sequence reads: CASSVGRGNNSPLHF. For the CDR3, the DNA is TGTGCCAGCAGTGTCGGACGGGGAAATAATTCACCCCTCCACTTT.

This chain links TRBV6-1 with TRBJ2-6; D is perhaps TRBD1 or TRBD2 (5 bases each). Germline assignment: CDR1 MNHNS and CDR2 SASEGT. The V end was cut by 7 bases, the J end by 0 bases, with 16 bases between. CDR3 length: 17 amino acids. The CDR3 DNA follows: TGTGCCAGCAAGGAAGACACTGGGACCTCTGGGGCCAACGTCCTGACTTTC. Translated, it gives CASKEDTGTSGANVLTF.

This clonotype was found many times. This chain links TRBV3-1 with TRBJ1-1, with D uncertain. The germline gives CDR1 LGHDT, CDR2 YNNKEL (reference sequence). The CDR3 sequence is 15 residues long. Trimming removed 1 base at V and 4 bases at J, with 13 bases between. The CDR3 loop is CASSQAGSASTEAFF. CDR3 DNA sequence: TGTGCCAGCAGCCAAGCAGGCAGTGCTAGCACTGAAGCTTTCTTT.

This clonotype was observed a single time. This sequence joins TRBV7-2 and TRBJ2-5; 12 nucleotides line up with TRBD1. With 1 base clipped from V and 5 bases from J, the junction kept 5 bases outside the gene matches. Germline V gene data show CDR1 as SGHTA and CDR2 as FQGNSA. The CDR3 is 16 residues long. CDR3 residues: CASSLGGQGAGETQYF. The CDR3 DNA reads as TGTGCCAGCAGCTTAGGGGGACAGGGGGCGGGCGAGACCCAGTACTTC.

This clonotype was recorded a few times. The chain recombines TRBV28 with TRBJ2-5; 11 nucleotides align to TRBD2. CDR1 is MDHEN, CDR2 SYDVKM, per germline. With 1 base clipped from V and 5 bases from J, the junction kept 12 bases outside the gene matches. The CDR3 sequence is 18 residues long. CDR3 amino acids: CASSLSPSSGRRGETQYF. The CDR3 bases are TGTGCCAGCAGTTTATCCCCCTCTAGCGGGAGGCGTGGGGAGACCCAGTACTTC.

This chain joins TRBV28 and TRBJ2-3; 7 bases map to TRBD1. This CDR3 spans 12 amino acids. Per germline, CDR1 MDHEN and CDR2 SYDVKM. Trimming removed 3 bases from V and 10 bases from J; junction bases left unmatched: 4. The CDR3 protein is CASSFWDSAQYF. The DNA of the CDR3 is TGTGCCAGCAGTTTTTGGGACAGTGCGCAGTATTTT.

The table lists this clonotype with many counts. The chain links TRBV6-5 to TRBJ1-1, with 7 bases that match TRBD1. V gave up 2 bases and J gave up 0 bases; unmatched junction bases: 3. This CDR3 is 15 amino acids long. Germline V gene data show CDR1 as MNHEY and CDR2 as SVGAGI. CDR3 amino acids: CASSYRGQLNTEAFF. CDR3 sequence (DNA): TGTGCCAGCAGTTACCGGGGACAGTTGAACACTGAAGCTTTCTTT.

The J gene is TRBJ2-1, the V gene TRBV12-3 or TRBV12-4; possible D gene TRBD2, 6 bases. Trimming pared 6 bases from V and 1 base from J, leaving 16 bases between. The CDR3 consists of 16 residues. CDR3 amino acids: CASRPLLGGSYNEQFF. The DNA of the CDR3 is TGTGCCAGCAGACCCCTATTGGGGGGATCCTACAATGAGCAGTTCTTC.

The chain joins TRBV5-1 to TRBJ2-1; 8 nucleotides match TRBD1. Germline V gene lookup returns CDR1 SGHRS and CDR2 YFSETQ. This CDR3 region has 16 residues. V trimming: 4 bases; J trimming: 0 bases; junction bases outside the gene matches: 6. CDR3 protein: CASSGGTGDSYNEQFF. In nucleotides, the CDR3 is TGCGCCAGCAGCGGAGGGACAGGAGACTCCTACAATGAGCAGTTCTTC.

This clonotype was observed many times. The chain recombines TRBV3-1 with TRBJ2-7, with TRBD2 matching 10 bases. This CDR3 has 15 amino acids. Germline-derived CDR1 and CDR2 are LGHDT and YNNKEL (reference sequence). Trimming cost V 4 bases and J 2 bases; bases outside gene matches: 5. CDR3 DNA: TGTGCCAGCAGCCCTTGGACTAGCGGACCCTACGAGCAGTACTTC. Residues: CASSPWTSGPYEQYF.

There are many counts of this clonotype. The chain couples TRBV2 to TRBJ1-3; D ambiguous. Germline CDR1 reads SNHLY; CDR2 reads FYNNEI. The CDR3 extends over 14 amino acids. V lost 4 bases, J lost 4 bases, and 11 bases lay in between. CDR3 nucleotide sequence: TGTGCCAGCAGTGTCGGCAGCTTCGGAAACACCATATATTTT. This encodes CASSVGSFGNTIYF. Full variable domain (missing parts from reference TRBV2 and TRBJ1-3): EPEVTQTPSHQVTQMGQEVILRCVPISNHLYFYWYRQILGQKVEFLVSFYNNEISEKSEIFDDQFSVERPDGSNFTLKIRSTKLEDSAMYFCASSVGSFGNTIYFGEGSWLTVV.

This clonotype was seen more than once but under ten times. V and J are TRBV7-2 and TRBJ2-1; 12 nucleotides agree with TRBD2. The germline gives CDR1 SGHTA, CDR2 FQGNSA. Germline trimming cut 1 base from V and 4 bases from J; bases unmatched to any gene: 8. The CDR3 runs 18 residues. CDR3 sequence: CASSLGVLAGGPYNEQFF. CDR3 coding DNA: TGTGCCAGCAGCTTAGGGGTGCTAGCGGGAGGGCCTTACAATGAGCAGTTCTTC. The whole variable domain, remainder taken from reference TRBV7-2 and TRBJ2-1, is GAGVSQSPSNKVTEKGKDVELRCDPISGHTALYWYRQSLGQGLEFLIYFQGNSAPDKSGLPSDRFSAERTGGSVSTLTIQRTQQEDSAVYLCASSLGVLAGGPYNEQFFGPGTRLTVL.

This clonotype was detected many times. V gene TRBV6-1 combines with J gene TRBJ2-7; D remains unclear. This CDR3 is 12 amino acids long. In germline, CDR1 is MNHNS, CDR2 SASEGT. Trimming took 7 bases from V and 2 from J, leaving 9 bases between them. The CDR3 reads CASTGRTYEQYF. The CDR3, as DNA: TGTGCCAGCACGGGCAGGACCTACGAGCAGTACTTC.

The CDR3 DNA is TGTGCCAGCAGTTACTTGGCTAGCGGGAGGGCCGGTAACGAGCAGTACTTC. Encoded protein: CASSYLASGRAGNEQYF. This sequence joins TRBV6-9 and TRBJ2-7; 12 nucleotides agree with TRBD2. CDR3 length: 17 residues. Germline V gene sequence: CDR1 MNHGY, CDR2 SVAAGI. Unmatched junction bases numbered 11, after V lost 3 bases and J lost 5 bases.

The chain couples TRBV15 to TRBJ1-6, with D possibly TRBD1 on 5 matching bases. V dropped 1 base and J dropped 8 bases, with 9 bases sitting between them. The CDR3 sequence is 14 residues long. The V gene's germline CDR1 is LNHNV and CDR2 YYDKDF (reference sequence). The CDR3 bases are TGTGCCACCAGCAGAGGGGACCGGGATTCACCCCTCCACTTT. This sequence encodes CATSRGDRDSPLHF.

This clonotype was observed a handful of times. The V and J genes are TRBV29-1 and TRBJ1-2; no reliable D call. Germline values: CDR1 SQVTM, CDR2 ANQGSEA. The CDR3 sequence is 12 residues long. V lost 3 bases, J lost 7 bases, and 12 bases lay in between. For the CDR3, the DNA is TGCAGCGTTGACGATGGCCCCGCTGGCTACACCTTC. This encodes CSVDDGPAGYTF.

CDR3 DNA sequence: TGTGCCAGCACGAGGGGAGGAGAGACCCAGTACTTC. Its translation is CASTRGGETQYF. The chain links TRBV2 to TRBJ2-5; TRBD2 might be the D (6 bases). Germline values: CDR1 SNHLY, CDR2 FYNNEI. The CDR3 sequence is 12 residues long. V was shortened by 7 bases and J by 4 bases, with 10 bases between the two germline ends.